This record concerns one T cell receptor beta chain sequence. Its antigen is unidentified. Time point reported: persistent/refractory GD, antithyroid drugs over 5 years with positive TRAb. The TCR library was prepared using RNA isolated from PBMCs. Graves' disease diagnoses used American Thyroid Association guidelines. This CDR3 spans 14 amino acids. The germline CDR1 and CDR2 sequences are SQVTM and ANQGSEA. V lost 0 bases, J lost 5 bases, and 13 bases lay in between. The authors built TCR beta libraries using iRepertoire HTBI primers and Arm-PCR of CDR3 regions. Via MiXCR, TCRdb re-called the multiplex PCR reads, giving one row per CDR3 protein. The table records about 310,000 distinct CDR3 sequences, more than 20% of them present only once. This sample is drawn from a study of regulatory T cells in long-lasting Graves disease. Background on the study: Over-5-year antithyroid drug use with positive TSH receptor antibodies defined persistent Graves' disease in the study.

Study-wide results and limits: Persistent disease favored TRBV28, TRBJ1-2 and TRBJ2-5.

This clonotype was obtained from a female donor with Graves disease. The V call is TRBV29-1, the J call TRBJ2-5; D remains ambiguous. Sequenced material: peripheral blood mononuclear cells (PBMCs), taken when the disease was refractory, from a patient treated with antithyroid drugs. For the CDR3, the DNA is TGCAGCGTTGAAGACCCAGGCAAGGTGGAGACCCAGTACTTC. Protein product: CSVEDPGKVETQYF.